This T cell receptor (beta chain) was identified in a study of control samples from healthy donors and cancer patients. After removal of 2 bases from V and 2 bases from J, the junction contained 3 bases not matched to a gene. This CDR3 is 14 amino acids long. From germline, CDR1 is SGHDT and CDR2 YYEEEE. The method was immunoSEQ multiplex PCR; TCRdb's version includes in-frame clones alone and lacks a portion of them. The sample comprises around 130,000 clones, roughly 91% of which are singletons, and about 1.7% rests with the top ten. The rearrangement joins TRBV5-6 to TRBJ2-7; 8 nucleotides match TRBD2. Sequencing input: PBMCs. The clonotype originates from a man aged 45-65 years with head and neck cancer. CDR3: CASSFGGGPYEQYF. DNA of the CDR3: TGTGCCAGCAGCTTCGGCGGGGGGCCCTACGAGCAGTACTTC.